The 26 T cell receptor beta chains reported below all come from one sample, sequenced in a study of beta chain features in type 1 diabetes. What was sequenced were expressed TCRB transcripts, since all of the isolated RNA had been reverse transcribed. Clones were sequenced by immunoSEQ multiplex PCR, and TCRdb holds only the in-frame ones, with some missing. The sample has about half a million clones; about an eighth are singletons. Sequenced material: naive CD4+ T cells from blood. Every receptor here comes from a woman under 30 in good health.

This clone was picked up a small number of times. The chain links TRBV15 to TRBJ2-6, with 7 bases matching TRBD1. Germline V CDR1 and CDR2: LNHNV, YYDKDF (reference sequence). The length of the CDR3 is 16 residues. The V gene end was trimmed by 5 bases and the J gene end by 2 bases; junction bases not matched to a gene: 6. CDR3 DNA: TGTGCCACCAGCGGAAAACAGGGGACTGGGGCCAACGTCCTGACTTTC. This translates into CATSGKQGTGANVLTF.

The rearrangement joins TRBV29-1 to TRBJ2-5; D is undetermined. This CDR3 comprises 12 residues. The V end lost 7 bases, the J end lost 5 bases, and 14 bases lay between the germline ends. Germline-derived CDR1 and CDR2 are SQVTM and ANQGSEA. Here the CDR3 DNA reads TGCAGCGGCGAACGGGTGGGGGAGACCCAGTACTTC. This sequence encodes CSGERVGETQYF.

The rearrangement joins TRBV7-2 to TRBJ2-5, with 7 bases lining up with TRBD2. The V gene's germline CDR1 is SGHTA and CDR2 FQGNSA. CDR3 length equals 14 residues. Trimming removed 5 bases from V and 5 bases from J; junction bases left unmatched: 8. CDR3 sequence: CASSPVRGGETQYF. The CDR3 DNA sequence: TGTGCCAGCAGCCCCGTACGGGGAGGGGAGACCCAGTACTTC.

This clone has a handful of counts. DNA for the CDR3: TGTGCCATCACGTCTCCCGGGACAGGGGATCCCCACGAGCAGTACGTC. It yields the protein CAITSPGTGDPHEQYV. The chain couples TRBV10-3 to TRBJ2-7; 10 nucleotides match TRBD1. The ends lost 7 bases at V and 5 bases at J; junction bases unmatched: 14. This CDR3 comprises 16 residues. Germline CDR1 and CDR2: ENHRY and SYGVKD.

This clone was found a few times. The gene calls are TRBV4-3 and TRBJ1-2; D call uncertain. The CDR3 contains 13 residues. V was shortened by 0 bases and J by 11 bases, with 13 bases between the two germline ends. Germline values: CDR1 LGHNA, CDR2 YSLEER. DNA of the CDR3: TGCGCCAGCAGCCAAGATGGTTTCTTGGGATACACCTTC. The encoded protein is CASSQDGFLGYTF.

This clone was counted only a few times. The chain combines TRBV7-3 with TRBJ2-2; possibly TRBD2 for D (6 bases). V was clipped by 3 bases and J by 3 bases, with 11 bases between them. The CDR3 loop spans 15 amino acids. Germline V lookup: CDR1 SGHTA, CDR2 FQGTGA. CDR3 sequence reads: CASSFRGDYTGELFF. CDR3 nucleotides: TGTGCCAGCAGCTTTCGAGGGGACTACACCGGGGAGCTGTTTTTT.

This clone has a handful of counts. The chain carries TRBV28 and TRBJ2-2; TRBD1 or TRBD2 may be the D gene (6 bases each). V was pared by 2 bases and J by 4 bases, with 14 bases between. The length of the CDR3 is 16 residues. The germline gives CDR1 MDHEN, CDR2 SYDVKM. The DNA for the CDR3 is TGTGCCAGCAGTTTACTTGGAGGGGGTTTCACCGGGGAGCTGTTTTTT. Amino acid sequence: CASSLLGGGFTGELFF.

This clone was recorded a few times. The rearrangement uses TRBV28 and TRBJ2-3; the D is unclear. V gave up 7 bases and J gave up 0 bases, with 14 bases separating them. The CDR3 sequence is 15 residues long. The germline CDR1 and CDR2 sequences are MDHEN and SYDVKM. CDR3 region: CASNPGGKSTDTQYF. CDR3 nucleotide sequence: TGTGCCAGCAACCCAGGCGGCAAGAGCACAGATACGCAGTATTTT.

CDR3 DNA sequence: TGCAGCGTTGGAGAGGCATCAAACATTCAGTACTTC. This gives the protein CSVGEASNIQYF. The chain has TRBV29-1 and TRBJ2-4; the D is unclear. Deletions cut 4 bases from V and 6 bases from J, with 10 bases between. From germline, CDR1 is SQVTM and CDR2 ANQGSEA. The CDR3 extends over 12 amino acids.

Ten or more counts support this clone. This rearrangement joins TRBV13 to TRBJ2-1; no clear D gene. The V gene lost 6 bases and the J gene lost 2 bases, with 5 bases spanning the gap. The CDR3 totals 12 residues. CDR1 and CDR2 (germline): PRHDT, FYEKMQ (reference sequence). DNA for the CDR3: TGTGCCAGCAGTCCCCCCTACAATGAGCAGTTCTTC. Translated: CASSPPYNEQFF.

The chain carries TRBV4-2 and TRBJ2-2; D ambiguous. Trimming removed 7 bases at V and 2 bases at J, with 14 bases between. CDR1 and CDR2 from the germline V gene are LGHNA and YNFKEQ. The CDR3 sequence is 15 residues long. CDR3 residues: CASKNSALNTGELFF. As DNA, the CDR3 is TGTGCCAGCAAGAACTCGGCCCTTAACACCGGGGAGCTGTTTTTT.

This rearrangement joins TRBV5-1 to TRBJ1-2, with 9 bases lining up with TRBD1. CDR1 and CDR2 (germline): SGHRS, YFSETQ. The J segment lost 0 bases and the V segment lost 4 bases, leaving 10 bases of the junction unmatched. The CDR3 is 17 residues long. The CDR3: CASSPGTGSPTNYGYTF. CDR3 bases: TGCGCCAGCAGCCCGGGGACAGGGTCCCCTACTAACTATGGCTACACCTTC.

The chain has TRBV7-3 and TRBJ2-2; D is unresolved. The CDR3 has 14 amino acids. The germline V and J ends were trimmed by 1 base and 3 bases, with 6 bases remaining between them. From germline, CDR1 is SGHTA and CDR2 FQGTGA. DNA for the CDR3: TGTGCCAGCAGCTTAAGGGCGTACACCGGGGAGCTGTTTTTT. Amino acid sequence: CASSLRAYTGELFF.

The chain links TRBV7-2 to TRBJ2-3, with D perhaps assigned TRBD1 or TRBD2 (5 bases each). The CDR3 totals 16 residues. Germline values: CDR1 SGHTA, CDR2 FQGNSA. Trimming cost V 2 bases and J 3 bases, with 15 bases left between them. The DNA for the CDR3 is TGTGCCAGCAGCTTACCCGAATGGGGGAGAACAGATACGCAGTATTTT. This translates into CASSLPEWGRTDTQYF.

This clone was observed a few times. This chain connects TRBV7-2 to TRBJ2-7; 8 bases align to TRBD1. V dropped 6 bases and J dropped 7; count of bases not matched to a gene: 14. CDR1 and CDR2 from the germline V gene are SGHTA and FQGNSA. This CDR3 has 15 amino acids. CDR3 sequence: CASRRTGQVSGEQYF. In DNA form, the CDR3 reads TGTGCCAGCAGGAGAACGGGACAGGTATCGGGAGAGCAGTACTTC.

This clone was picked up a small number of times. This CDR3 is also generated by other DNA sequences in the sample. The chain combines TRBV7-2 with TRBJ2-5; 9 bases agree with TRBD1. V dropped 5 bases and J dropped 4; count of bases not matched to a gene: 5. Germline assignment: CDR1 SGHTA and CDR2 FQGNSA. This CDR3 spans 14 amino acids. CDR3 amino acids: CASSPDRGGETQYF. DNA of the CDR3: TGTGCCAGCAGCCCGGACAGGGGAGGAGAGACCCAGTACTTC. The full variable domain, in which reference TRBV7-2 and TRBJ2-5 provide the parts outside the CDR3, is GAGVSQSPSNKVTEKGKDVELRCDPISGHTALYWYRQSLGQGLEFLIYFQGNSAPDKSGLPSDRFSAERTGGSVSTLTIQRTQQEDSAVYLCASSPDRGGETQYFGPGTRLLVL.

On this clone: The junction departs from germline at one end; a sequencing error may be responsible. J is TRBJ2-1 and V is TRBV7-7, with 8 bases aligning to TRBD2. Germline V lookup: CDR1 SSHAT, CDR2 FNYEAQ (reference sequence). The CDR3 spans 15 residues. The CDR3 here is CASSRLAGSYNEQFF. DNA for the CDR3: TGTGCTAGCAGCCGGCTAGCGGGCTCCTACAATGAGCAGTTCTTC.

The rearrangement uses TRBV5-1 and TRBJ2-1; a possible D gene is TRBD2 (5 bases). Germline V gives CDR1 SGHRS, CDR2 YFSETQ. CDR3 length: 14 amino acids. V gave up 4 bases and J gave up 5 bases, with 13 bases separating them. CDR3 coding DNA: TGCGCCAGCAGCCTCTGGGGAGAAAACAATGAGCAGTTCTTC. It translates to CASSLWGENNEQFF.

V and J are TRBV18 and TRBJ2-3; D gene ambiguous. Germline V CDR1 and CDR2: KGHSH, LQKENI. The V and J ends lost 3 bases and 7 bases respectively, with 5 bases between them. The CDR3 has 11 amino acids. Here the CDR3 reads CASSPGNTQYF. In nucleotides, the CDR3 is TGTGCCAGCTCACCCGGTAATACGCAGTATTTT.

This chain uses TRBV7-9 with TRBJ2-4; 10 bases agree with TRBD1. V was clipped by 3 bases and J by 5 bases; unmatched bases: 1. Germline values: CDR1 SEHNR, CDR2 FQNEAQ (reference sequence). The CDR3 has 14 amino acids. The CDR3 loop is CASSFDRGQNIQYF. The DNA of the CDR3 is TGTGCCAGCAGCTTCGACAGGGGGCAAAACATTCAGTACTTC.

The chain uses TRBV10-3 and TRBJ2-1; D may be TRBD1 or TRBD2 (5 bases each). Trimming removed 3 bases at V and 9 bases at J, with 18 bases between. The CDR3 runs 15 residues. Germline loops: CDR1 ENHRY, CDR2 SYGVKD. The CDR3 is CAISDSGTVRTEQFF. Written as DNA, the CDR3 is TGTGCCATCAGTGATTCGGGGACGGTCAGGACTGAGCAGTTCTTC.

The chain combines TRBV4-1 with TRBJ1-3, with D perhaps TRBD1 (6 bases). The germline V and J ends were trimmed by 2 bases and 1 base, with 9 bases remaining between them. The germline V gene encodes CDR1 MGHRA and CDR2 YSYEKL. This CDR3 is built from 15 residues. CDR3 sequence reads: CASSQIGTSGNTIYF. The CDR3 coding sequence is TGCGCCAGCAGCCAAATTGGGACATCTGGAAACACCATATATTTT.

This clone was seen more than once but under ten times. The chain joins TRBV7-9 to TRBJ1-2; 8 bases map to TRBD1. This CDR3 comprises 15 residues. CDR1 is SEHNR, CDR2 FQNEAQ, per germline (reference sequence). The junction had 8 bases not matched to a gene; V was cut back by 6 bases and J by 2 bases. CDR3 nucleotide sequence: TGTGCCAGCAGGCTAGACAGGGGACAAAACTATGGCTACACCTTC. Translation: CASRLDRGQNYGYTF.

This clone appeared a few times. This chain joins TRBV30 and TRBJ2-2; D perhaps matches TRBD1 (5 bases). The CDR3 loop spans 14 amino acids. V was clipped by 6 bases and J by 3 bases, with 14 bases between them. Germline V CDR1 and CDR2: GTSNPN, SVGIG (reference sequence). The CDR3 sequence: CACVRQRYTGELFF. DNA of the CDR3: TGTGCCTGCGTAAGACAGCGATACACCGGGGAGCTGTTTTTT. Together with reference TRBV30 and TRBJ2-2, the CDR3 gives the full variable domain: SQTIHQWPATLVQPVGSPLSLECTVEGTSNPNLYWYRQAAGRGLQLLFYSVGIGQISSEVPQNLSASRPQDRQFILSSKKLLLSDSGFYLCACVRQRYTGELFFGEGSRLTVL.

The chain couples TRBV5-1 to TRBJ1-2; D gene uncertain. The CDR3 runs 12 residues. V gave up 3 bases and J gave up 8 bases, with 11 bases separating them. The germline V gene encodes CDR1 SGHRS and CDR2 YFSETQ. This chain's CDR3 is CASSSSKAGYTF. CDR3 nucleotide sequence: TGCGCCAGCAGCTCATCCAAGGCGGGCTACACCTTC.

The rearrangement joins TRBV29-1 to TRBJ1-2; weak D call: TRBD1 (6 bases). This CDR3 is 17 amino acids long. The V end was cut by 6 bases, the J end by 1 base, with 24 bases between. The V gene's germline CDR1 is SQVTM and CDR2 ANQGSEA. CDR3 bases: TGCAGCGTCCAACCTCTGCCCCCGGACAGCTATAACTATGGCTACACCTTC. Its translation: CSVQPLPPDSYNYGYTF.